This T cell receptor (beta chain) was found in a study of identical twins. Findings and limits, study-wide: In beta out-of-frame sequences, the excess sharing between twins was weaker. A lower insertion count was a feature of abundant cord blood beta clonotypes, with no such feature in memory repertoires.

All donors comprised healthy Caucasians. The CDR3 runs to 15 residues. Trimming pared 9 bases from V and 2 bases from J, leaving 16 bases between. This clonotype was recorded many times. The antigen is unknown. TCRdb fed the 5' RACE reads into MiXCR, producing one record per CDR3 protein. The repertoire holds roughly 150,000 distinct CDR3 sequences, with approximately 4% as singletons. The rearrangement links TRBV12-3 or TRBV12-4 to TRBJ2-2; D possibly corresponds to TRBD1 (5 bases). The receptor's source is a man aged 18 to 30 in good health. Sequenced input: memory T cells sorted from blood. CDR3 region: CASDPTGANTGELFF. Here the CDR3 DNA reads TGTGCCAGTGATCCTACAGGCGCAAACACCGGGGAGCTGTTTTTT.